The rows below give T cell receptor beta chains drawn from one sample of a study of blood T cell repertoires in COVID-19. Only in-frame clones appear in the TCRdb table, and some are missing; sequencing was by immunoSEQ multiplex PCR. Here the sample spans about 200,000 clones, approximately 91% being singletons. Sequencing used peripheral blood. The receptors originated from a man aged 45-60 years with COVID-19, enrolled during active disease. CDR3s include the opening cysteine and the closing phenylalanine or tryptophan. A D gene is named only where the DNA matches it firmly. Size values are once, few and many counts, or a class for expanded clones, and some rows have none.

clone_size cdr3_length j_call v_call d_call cdr3_nt cdr3_aa
- 15 TRBJ2-1 TRBV24-1 TRBD2 TGTGCCACCAGTAGGGCGGGAGGGCCAGCCGATGAGCAGTTCTTC CATSRAGGPADEQFF
- 14 TRBJ2-3 TRBV7-2 - TGTGCCAGCAGCTCCGACTCGAGGCCAGATACGCAGTATTTT CASSSDSRPDTQYF
- 13 TRBJ2-2 TRBV5-4 - TGTGCCAGCAGCTGGGGGGTCGGCGGGGAGCTGTTTTTT CASSWGVGGELFF
few 14 TRBJ2-1 TRBV9 - TGTGCCAGCAGCCTCACGTCAGGGGTCGATGAGCAGTTCTTC CASSLTSGVDEQFF
- 17 TRBJ2-2 TRBV29-1 TRBD2 TGCAGCATGACGACTTCCGGGCTAGCGGGAGTCGCCGGGGAGCTGTTTTTT CSMTTSGLAGVAGELFF
- 15 TRBJ2-7 TRBV3-1/TRBV3-2 - TGTGCCAGCAGCCAAGATCCCGGACTCAGTTACGAGCAGTACTTC CASSQDPGLSYEQYF
- 13 TRBJ1-1 TRBV12-3/TRBV12-4 - TGTGCCAGCAGTTTTCGGGAAGACACTGAAGCTTTCTTT CASSFREDTEAFF
- 15 TRBJ1-4 TRBV6-5 TRBD1 TGTGCCAGCAGGTCCGGGACAGGCCTTAATGAAAAACTGTTTTTT CASRSGTGLNEKLFF
- 16 TRBJ2-1 TRBV5-6 - TGTGCCAGCAGCTTGGCCGGGCAGGGATCCTACAATGAGCAGTTCTTC CASSLAGQGSYNEQFF
- 12 TRBJ1-4 TRBV18 - TGTGCCAGCTCACCTCGGGGTGAAAAACTGTTTTTT CASSPRGEKLFF
- 15 TRBJ1-6 TRBV7-2 TRBD1 TGTGCCAGCAGCTTACATACAGGGGGGGGTTCACCCCTCCACTTT CASSLHTGGGSPLHF
- 16 TRBJ2-3 TRBV12-5 TRBD2 TGTGCTAGTGGTCAGGGACTAGCGGGAGGAGCAGATACGCAGTATTTT CASGQGLAGGADTQYF
- 14 TRBJ1-1 TRBV5-1 - TGCGCCAGCAGCCGTCTTTTGGACGGGGAAGAAGCTTTCTTT CASSRLLDGEEAFF
- 15 TRBJ2-4 TRBV2 - TGTGCCAGCAGAGACGGCGGGGATGCCAAAAACATTCAGTACTTC CASRDGGDAKNIQYF
few 11 TRBJ1-1 TRBV20-1 - TGCAGTGCTAGGGGGGGCACTGAAGCTTTCTTT CSARGGTEAFF
- 14 TRBJ1-2 TRBV7-9 TRBD1 TGTGCCAGCAGCCCGACAGGGATCGGCTATGGCTACACCTTC CASSPTGIGYGYTF
- 16 TRBJ1-6 TRBV7-9 - TGTGCCAGCAGCCCACTCCGGGATACACGGCCCTCACCCCTCCACTTT CASSPLRDTRPSPLHF
- 14 TRBJ2-1 TRBV5-1 - TGCGCCAGCAGCTTGGGGTCCATGGATCGGGGGCAGTTCTTC CASSLGSMDRGQFF
- 17 TRBJ2-1 TRBV7-9 TRBD2 TGTGCCAGCAGCTCCTTCGCGGGCAGCGGGAGGCGCGATGAGCAGTTCTTC CASSSFAGSGRRDEQFF
- 15 TRBJ2-5 TRBV5-6 - TGTGCCAGCAGCTTGGGACTAGGGGTGGAAGAGACCCAGTACTTC CASSLGLGVEETQYF
few 15 TRBJ1-6 TRBV27 TRBD1 TGTGCCAGCAGTAAAGTGGACAGGCTCAATTCACCCCTCCACTTT CASSKVDRLNSPLHF
- 15 TRBJ2-5 TRBV20-1 TRBD2 TGCAGTGCTAGTCCCAGCGGGGGCCTTCAAGAGACCCAGTACTTC CSASPSGGLQETQYF
- 13 TRBJ1-2 TRBV6-6 - TGTGCCACCCATCCTAGGGAGGGCTACGGCTACACCTTC CATHPREGYGYTF
- 12 TRBJ1-3 TRBV12-3/TRBV12-4 - TGTGCCAGCTTATCGTTGGGAAACACCATATATTTT CASLSLGNTIYF
- 16 TRBJ2-5 TRBV3-1/TRBV3-2 - TGTGCCAGCAGCTCTATACAGGGCCTCCTTGGTCAGACCCAGTACTTC CASSSIQGLLGQTQYF
- 17 TRBJ2-5 TRBV6-2/TRBV6-3 TRBD2 TGTGCCAGCAGCGGGACTAGCGGGTCACCGTCACAAGAGACCCAGTACTTC CASSGTSGSPSQETQYF
- 10 TRBJ1-1 TRBV29-1 - TGCAGCGTGACAGGTCAGGGGGCTTTCTTT CSVTGQGAFF
- 18 TRBJ2-1 TRBV7-3 TRBD2 TGTGCCAGCAGCCCCGCCGGACTAGCGGGCGTGGGAGGGAGTGAGCAGTTCTTC CASSPAGLAGVGGSEQFF
once 15 TRBJ1-2 TRBV7-8 - TGTGCCAGCAGCTTAGCGGGGCAGACTAACTATGGCTACACCTTC CASSLAGQTNYGYTF
- 12 TRBJ1-2 TRBV30 TRBD1 TGTGCCTGGGCACCGGGACAGGATGGCTACACCTTC CAWAPGQDGYTF
- 15 TRBJ2-7 TRBV6-6 TRBD2 TGTGCCAGCAGTCCAGGGACTAGCGGTACCTACGAGCAGTACTTC CASSPGTSGTYEQYF
few 18 TRBJ1-3 TRBV5-6 TRBD1 TGTGCCAGCAGCCCTTGGCTTAGGACAGGGGGCTCTGGAAACACCATATATTTT CASSPWLRTGGSGNTIYF
- 14 TRBJ1-2 TRBV6-5 TRBD1 TGTGCCAGCAGTTATGCGGACAGGGGGAGAGACTACACCTTC CASSYADRGRDYTF
- 14 TRBJ2-7 TRBV3-1/TRBV3-2 - TGTGCCAGCAGCCAGTCGGTAACCGAATACGAGCAGTACTTC CASSQSVTEYEQYF
- 12 TRBJ2-5 TRBV30 TRBD2 TGTGCCTGGCGTGCTAGCGGGGAGACCCAGTACTTC CAWRASGETQYF
- 14 TRBJ2-3 TRBV10-1 - TGCGCCAGCAGTGAAGGGGCAGGGGTAGATACGCAGTATTTT CASSEGAGVDTQYF
- 15 TRBJ2-7 TRBV11-2 TRBD2 TGTGCCAGCACCCCCTTAGCGGGAGTACTCCACGAGCAGTACTTC CASTPLAGVLHEQYF
- 13 TRBJ2-1 TRBV28 TRBD1 TGTGCCAGCAGTTCAGACAGGGTAAATGAGCAGTTCTTC CASSSDRVNEQFF
- 15 TRBJ2-7 TRBV18 TRBD1 TGTGCCAGCTCACCATTTGGACAGGGGGCGGACGAGCAGTACTTC CASSPFGQGADEQYF
- 15 TRBJ2-7 TRBV13 TRBD2 TGTGCCAGCAGCCTCGGACTAGCGGGGGCGGTCGAGCAGTACTTC CASSLGLAGAVEQYF
few 15 TRBJ1-5 TRBV6-5 TRBD1 TGTGCCAGCGCTCAAGACAGGGCCCCTTATCAGCCCCAGCATTTT CASAQDRAPYQPQHF
- 15 TRBJ2-2 TRBV19 TRBD2 TGTGCCAGCTCCCCCAGCGGGGGGTGGGGCGGGGAGCTGTTTTTT CASSPSGGWGGELFF